This TCR beta chain was captured by sequencing in a study of blood T cells in healthy people across ages. Study context: About one barcoded beta molecule per two T cells came from capture by template switching.

The CDR3 totals 14 residues. V dropped 6 bases and J dropped 0 bases, with 10 bases sitting between them. Germline V gene lookup returns CDR1 MNHEY and CDR2 SVGEGT. Primed by a sample-barcoded 5' primer and a J-beta primer mix, a second PCR proceeded for about 7 to 12 cycles. Each cDNA molecule, via a template-switch adaptor with 12 random nucleotides, was tagged. TCRdb redid the calling of the 5' RACE reads with MiXCR, one entry per CDR3 protein. The sample consists of around 1.5 million distinct CDR3 sequences, approximately 59% of them appearing once. The sequenced sample was blood. The source is a man between 18 and 29 years old in good health. The chain combines TRBV6-2 or TRBV6-3 with TRBJ2-3; D not certain. CDR3 in amino acids: CASSRSTSTDTQYF. The CDR3 coding sequence is TGTGCCAGCAGCCGCTCGACTAGCACAGATACGCAGTATTTT.